This record concerns one T cell receptor (beta chain) sequence. The antigen remains unidentified. Sequencing of TCR beta covered CD8+ and CD4+ T cells obtained from blood. The multiple sclerosis controls were treatment-naive patients with relapsing-remitting disease that was stable or active. With random hexamers, reverse transcription was performed on about 0.5 to 1 ug of RNA. By means of immunoSEQ multiplex PCR, TCR beta CDR3 spanning 54 Vbeta and 13 Jbeta underwent amplification. TCRdb re-analysed the immunoSEQ multiplex PCR reads in MiXCR, keeping a single row per CDR3 protein. Counted here are under 150,000 distinct CDR3 sequences, 65% to 90% occurring once; the ten biggest clones make up 0.45% to 0.6%. In germline, CDR1 is SGHVS, CDR2 FQNEAQ. V lost 2 bases to trimming and J lost 10 bases; unmatched junction nucleotides: 9. CDR3 length: 15 amino acids. The data derive from a study of CD8 T cells in Susac syndrome.

Broader study findings: That the number of individuals in its TCR sequencing and HLA analysis was relatively small was acknowledged by the study.

The sequence was collected from a human donor with multiple sclerosis. The sample consisted of CD8+ T cells from PBMCs. This chain connects TRBV7-8 to TRBJ2-1; 9 nucleotides line up with TRBD2. CDR3 bases: TGTGCCAGCAGCTTATCGGCGGGAGGGTCTTGGGAGCAGTTCTTC. It encodes CASSLSAGGSWEQFF.